The subject of this entry is one TCR beta chain. This sample stems from a study of blood T cell repertoires in COVID-19. Study information: Sites in the United States, Italy and Spain provided acute and convalescent COVID-19 samples. Nucleic acid was either cDNA or gDNA, and it came from T cells, B-cell-depleted T cells, or PBMCs.

Per the authors' pipeline: Estimation of nucleated cell counts was performed using reference gene primer amplification. Profiled with immunoSEQ multiplex PCR; TCRdb holds only in-frame clones, not every one. V and J calls and clone size are as listed in that table; D and trimming were resolved from the DNA. The sample consists of under 350,000 clones, under 90% of them appearing once. The CDR3 length is 15 residues. Unmatched junction bases numbered 11, after V lost 5 bases and J lost 6 bases. In germline, CDR1 is KGHSH, CDR2 LQKENI. The clonotype comes from a man in his forties or fifties with acute or convalescent COVID-19. The specimen was peripheral blood. The chain has TRBV18 and TRBJ2-7, with 9 bases that match TRBD1. The CDR3 DNA sequence: TGTGCCAGCTCATCATCCGGGACAGGGACTCGCGAGCAGTACTTC. It codes for CASSSSGTGTREQYF.